One sample yielded the 15 T cell receptor beta chains listed below, sequenced in a study of cytomegalovirus exposure and HLA in healthy donors. Researchers ran the PCR with 60 Vbeta and 13 Jbeta primers. TCRdb's copy holds only in-frame clones and misses some; the assay was immunoSEQ multiplex PCR. The sample yields roughly 250,000 clones, just over 70% seen once. Sequencing input: PBMCs. The receptors shown here come from a female donor in good health and CMV-seronegative.

The chain carries TRBV15 and TRBJ1-6; TRBD1 aligns across 11 bases. This CDR3 region has 15 residues. Per the germline V gene, CDR1 is LNHNV and CDR2 is YYDKDF (reference sequence). V dropped 1 base and J dropped 9; count of bases not matched to a gene: 2. This CDR3 is CATSRVGTGGSPLHF. CDR3 nucleotide sequence: TGTGCCACCAGCAGAGTCGGGACAGGGGGTTCACCCCTCCACTTT.

This clone was seen only a few times. The chain links TRBV9 to TRBJ2-7; D possibly corresponds to TRBD1 (6 bases). V lost 0 bases and J lost 2, with 12 bases in between. CDR3 length equals 15 residues. Germline V gene data show CDR1 as SGDLS and CDR2 as YYNGEE. CDR3 region: CASSVETGPTYEQYF. The CDR3 DNA is TGTGCCAGCAGCGTAGAGACAGGACCCACCTACGAGCAGTACTTC.

This chain uses TRBV6-5 with TRBJ1-3; no clear D. The V end was cut by 4 bases, the J end by 1 base, with 14 bases between. This CDR3 region has 16 residues. Germline loops: CDR1 MNHEY, CDR2 SVGAGI. The CDR3 spells CASSSRGVGSGNTIYF. CDR3 DNA sequence: TGTGCCAGCAGTTCCCGGGGTGTAGGGTCTGGAAACACCATATATTTT.

As to this clone: Sequence at one end of the junction differs from germline and may be a read error. The chain combines TRBV5-8 with TRBJ2-7; TRBD2 matches 10 bases. The CDR3 runs to 17 residues. The germline CDR1 and CDR2 sequences are SGHTS and YDEGEE. The CDR3 nucleotides read TGTGCCAGCAACCCTTTTCGGAGCGGGAGGGCCTCCCACGAGCAGTACTTC. Its translation: CASNPFRSGRASHEQYF.

This chain links TRBV5-8 with TRBJ1-1; 11 bases match TRBD1. The trim removed 7 bases at V and 7 bases at J, leaving 12 bases unmatched. CDR3 size: 15 residues. Germline lookup yields CDR1 SGHTS and CDR2 YDEGEE. CDR3: CASDSGDRGIGEAFF. The CDR3 region has the DNA TGTGCCAGCGATTCGGGGGACAGGGGGATAGGTGAAGCTTTCTTT.

With regard to this clone: One end of the junction fails to match germline, which may point to a read error. This chain uses TRBV2 with TRBJ2-1; 11 nucleotides line up with TRBD2. Germline V gene sequence: CDR1 SNHLY, CDR2 FYNNEI. The CDR3 has 15 residues. The CDR3 here is CASRATSGVYNEQLF. CDR3 nucleotides: TGTGCCAGCAGGGCGACTAGCGGGGTCTACAATGAGCAGCTCTTC.

CDR3 in amino acids: CASSLSGGTEAFF. The CDR3 nucleotides are TGTGCCAGCAGTTTAAGCGGGGGCACTGAAGCTTTCTTT. V is TRBV27 and J is TRBJ1-1; TRBD1 is a possible D gene (5 bases). The CDR3 is 13 residues long. Germline CDR1 and CDR2: MNHEY and SMNVEV (reference sequence). V was shortened by 2 bases and J by 4 bases, with 8 bases between the two germline ends.

V is TRBV29-1 and J is TRBJ2-7, with 10 bases fitting TRBD1. CDR1 and CDR2 (germline): SQVTM, ANQGSEA. J was trimmed by 5 bases and V by 4 bases; bases with no gene match: 8. The CDR3 spans 14 residues. The CDR3 is CSVGDRGFWNEQYF. The CDR3 bases are TGCAGCGTTGGGGACAGGGGCTTTTGGAACGAGCAGTACTTC.

This clone has a single count. V and J are TRBV6-1 and TRBJ2-7, with TRBD2 matching over 10 bases. Germline CDR1 and CDR2: MNHNS and SASEGT. CDR3 length: 15 residues. Trimming cost V 4 bases and J 1 base; bases outside gene matches: 4. CDR3 residues: CASSVSGGNSYEQYF. Here the CDR3 DNA reads TGTGCCAGCAGTGTTAGCGGGGGGAATTCCTACGAGCAGTACTTC.

V and J are TRBV5-1 and TRBJ1-2, with 8 bases that match TRBD1. Germline lookup yields CDR1 SGHRS and CDR2 YFSETQ. With 0 bases clipped from V and 2 bases from J, the junction kept 12 bases outside the gene matches. CDR3 length: 18 residues. This CDR3 is CASSLALSGGRSNYGYTF. CDR3 DNA: TGCGCCAGCAGCTTGGCCCTGTCAGGGGGCCGGAGCAACTATGGCTACACCTTC.

Points on this clone: At one boundary the junction diverges from the germline segment, which might be a read error. This chain links TRBV11-2 with TRBJ2-5; weak D call: TRBD2 (5 bases). Germline-derived CDR1 and CDR2 are SGHAT and FQNNGV. The CDR3 is 14 amino acids. CDR3 in amino acids: CASRLGRAQETQYF. In DNA, the CDR3 is TGTGCCAGCAGGTTAGGGCGGGCCCAAGAGACCCAGTACTTC. Variable domain in full (rest from reference TRBV11-2 and TRBJ2-5): EAGVAQSPRYKIIEKRQSVAFWCNPISGHATLYWYQQILGQGPKLLIQFQNNGVVDDSQLPKDRFSAERLKGVDSTLKIQPAKLEDSAVYLCASRLGRAQETQYFGPGTRLLVL.

J is TRBJ2-3 and V is TRBV10-3; TRBD1 is a possible D gene (6 bases). CDR3 length equals 15 residues. The ends were cut back, 4 bases at V and 1 base at J, with 12 bases in the middle. Germline V gene sequence: CDR1 ENHRY, CDR2 SYGVKD. The CDR3 sequence is CAISGGGLGTDTQYF. CDR3 DNA sequence: TGTGCCATCAGTGGTGGGGGCTTGGGCACAGATACGCAGTATTTT.

V and J are TRBV4-1 and TRBJ2-3; 7 bases are shared with TRBD1. The germline CDR1 and CDR2 sequences are MGHRA and YSYEKL. V trimming: 5 bases; J trimming: 2 bases; junction bases outside the gene matches: 7. The CDR3 consists of 15 residues. Here the CDR3 DNA reads TGCGCCAGCAGCACGAGGGACAGTTACACAGATACGCAGTATTTT. It codes for CASSTRDSYTDTQYF.

This clone has just a few counts. The chain links TRBV5-1 to TRBJ1-1; 9 positions agree with TRBD1. V lost 2 bases, J lost 4 bases, and 6 bases stayed unmatched. CDR3 size: 15 residues. CDR1 is SGHRS, CDR2 YFSETQ, per germline. This CDR3 is CASSLRTGESTEAFF. In nucleotides, the CDR3 is TGCGCCAGCAGCTTACGGACAGGGGAGAGCACTGAAGCTTTCTTT.

The V call is TRBV6-5, the J call TRBJ2-2; 8 bases are shared with TRBD2. Per the germline V gene, CDR1 is MNHEY and CDR2 is SVGAGI. V gave up 7 bases and J gave up 4 bases; unmatched junction bases: 8. The CDR3 runs 15 residues. CDR3 sequence reads: CASTPAGVGTGELFF. In DNA, the CDR3 is TGTGCCAGCACCCCAGCGGGAGTTGGCACCGGGGAGCTGTTTTTT.